The 10 T cell receptor beta chains listed next were all sequenced from one sample in a study of blood T cell repertoires in COVID-19. Libraries were prepared by immunoSEQ multiplex PCR; TCRdb keeps only in-frame clonotypes and omits some of them. The profile covers 65,000 or so clones, with around 90% appearing a single time and roughly 1.3% taken by the ten largest. The sample comprised peripheral blood. These receptors were taken from a man between 60 and 75 years old with acute or convalescent COVID-19.

The chain carries TRBV5-1 and TRBJ1-3; D unresolved. The ends were cut back, 1 base at V and 0 bases at J, with 8 bases in the middle. Germline CDR1 SGHRS, CDR2 YFSETQ. The CDR3 sequence is 15 residues long. The CDR3 nucleotides are TGCGCCAGCAGCTTGTTGTCCGGCTCTGGAAACACCATATATTTT. Translated, it gives CASSLLSGSGNTIYF.

V gene TRBV5-1 combines with J gene TRBJ2-2; 8 bases agree with TRBD2. The ends lost 5 bases at V and 2 bases at J; junction bases unmatched: 5. This CDR3 contains 15 residues. CDR1 and CDR2 (germline): SGHRS, YFSETQ. CDR3 bases: TGCGCCAGCAGTCGGAGCGGGGGTAACACCGGGGAGCTGTTTTTT. This sequence encodes CASSRSGGNTGELFF.

The rearrangement joins TRBV10-2 to TRBJ2-1; possible D gene TRBD2, 6 bases. This CDR3 is 13 amino acids long. Trimming left V 7 bases short and J 5 bases short, with 12 bases between. Germline CDR1 reads WSHSY; CDR2 reads SAAADI. DNA of the CDR3: TGCGCCAGCAAGGAGGGCGGTAACAATGAGCAGTTCTTC. Amino acids: CASKEGGNNEQFF.

The gene calls are TRBV19 and TRBJ1-4; 7 positions match TRBD1. After removal of 9 bases from V and 8 bases from J, the junction contained 6 bases not matched to a gene. Germline-derived CDR1 and CDR2 are LNHDA and SQIVND (reference sequence). The CDR3 is made up of 12 amino acids. CDR3 protein: CASSGGREKLFF. For the CDR3, the DNA is TGTGCCAGCTCAGGGGGAAGGGAAAAACTGTTTTTT.

The chain couples TRBV27 to TRBJ1-2, with 8 bases matching TRBD1. This CDR3 contains 16 residues. Germline lookup yields CDR1 MNHEY and CDR2 SMNVEV (reference sequence). Losses at the gene ends were 6 bases for V and 7 bases for J; bases not matched to a gene: 16. CDR3 in DNA: TGTGCCAGCAGCCGTACTATGTTGACAGGGGCGGGTGGCTACACCTTC. It translates to CASSRTMLTGAGGYTF.

The CDR3 nucleotides read TGTGCCAGCAGCTGGCGGGGGACAGATACGCAGTATTTT. Amino acids: CASSWRGTDTQYF. The chain couples TRBV7-8 to TRBJ2-3; 7 nucleotides align to TRBD2. CDR3 size: 13 residues. The ends lost 4 bases at V and 3 bases at J; junction bases unmatched: 1. Germline loops: CDR1 SGHVS, CDR2 FQNEAQ.

The chain employs TRBV5-6 and TRBJ1-5; no firm D call. V dropped 0 bases and J dropped 0 bases, with 16 bases sitting between them. CDR3 length equals 18 residues. Per germline, CDR1 SGHDT and CDR2 YYEEEE. The CDR3 loop is CASSLASSPEYSNQPQHF. The CDR3 DNA reads TGTGCCAGCAGCTTGGCCTCATCTCCAGAATATAGCAATCAGCCCCAGCATTTT.

CDR3 protein: CASSIERKNTEAFF. CDR3 in DNA: TGTGCCAGTAGTATTGAGAGAAAGAACACTGAAGCTTTCTTT. This sequence joins TRBV19 and TRBJ1-1; D is unresolved. The CDR3 covers 14 residues. Germline V gene data show CDR1 as LNHDA and CDR2 as SQIVND (reference sequence). Trimming left V 3 bases short and J 1 base short, with 9 bases between.

V gene TRBV6-5 combines with J gene TRBJ1-2, with TRBD1 as a possible D gene (6 bases). V lost 0 bases and J 2 bases, leaving 7 bases between the germline ends. CDR1 is MNHEY, CDR2 SVGAGI, per germline. The CDR3 is 14 amino acids. In DNA form, the CDR3 reads TGTGCCAGCAGTTACTCGAGGGGGAACTATGGCTACACCTTC. Protein sequence: CASSYSRGNYGYTF.

The genes are TRBV10-3 and TRBJ2-7; maybe TRBD1 (5 bases). The CDR3 is made up of 15 amino acids. From germline, CDR1 is ENHRY and CDR2 SYGVKD. V lost 4 bases and J lost 3, with 16 bases in between. CDR3 region: CAISADQGTVYEQYF. The CDR3 DNA reads TGTGCCATCAGTGCCGACCAGGGTACGGTCTACGAGCAGTACTTC.